The sequence of this TCR beta chain was determined in a study of vaccination effects on CD4 cells after COVID-19. The CDR3 length is 15 residues. Germline V gene data show CDR1 as ENHRY and CDR2 as SYGVKD. J was trimmed by 3 bases and V by 6 bases; bases with no gene match: 3. The repertoire was sequenced with immunoSEQ multiplex PCR; TCRdb's copy has only in-frame clones and lacks some. The top ten hold roughly 10% of the sample, which has some 27,000 clones, more than 60% seen once. Sequencing in the ViraFEST assay came after antigen-specific CD4+ T cells had been expanded with viral peptide pools, which were used to stimulate PBMC. Cells that had been cultured for ten to eleven days were the source of isolated CD4+ T cells. The cohort was immunized with two doses of either the BNT162b2 or mRNA-1273 vaccine. With regard to this clone: The antigen remains undetermined.

The V and J genes are TRBV10-3 and TRBJ2-2, with TRBD1 matching over 11 bases. The starting material was CD4+ T cells from PBMCs cultured with HCoV-NL63 spike peptides, obtained after COVID-19 vaccination. This receptor was obtained from a human donor who received a COVID-19 vaccine. The DNA of the CDR3 is TGTGCCATCAGAGGACAGGGGGCGTACACCGGGGAGCTGTTTTTT. Its protein product is CAIRGQGAYTGELFF.